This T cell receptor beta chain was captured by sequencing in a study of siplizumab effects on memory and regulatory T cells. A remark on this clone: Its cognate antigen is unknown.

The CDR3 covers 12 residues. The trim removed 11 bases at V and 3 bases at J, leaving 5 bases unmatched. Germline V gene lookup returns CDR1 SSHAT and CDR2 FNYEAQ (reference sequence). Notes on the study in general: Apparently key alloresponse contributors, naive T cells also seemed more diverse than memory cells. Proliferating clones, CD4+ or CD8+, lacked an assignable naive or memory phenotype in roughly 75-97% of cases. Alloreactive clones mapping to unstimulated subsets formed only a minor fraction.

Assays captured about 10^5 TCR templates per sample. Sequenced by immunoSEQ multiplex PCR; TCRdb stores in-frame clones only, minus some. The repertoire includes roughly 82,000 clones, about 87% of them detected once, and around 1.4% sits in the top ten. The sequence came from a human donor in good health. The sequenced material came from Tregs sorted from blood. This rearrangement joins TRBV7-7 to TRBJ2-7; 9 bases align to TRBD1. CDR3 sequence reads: CASYRGLYEQYF. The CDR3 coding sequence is TGTGCCTCTTACAGGGGGCTCTACGAGCAGTACTTC.